Listed below are T cell receptor beta chains from one sample, sequenced in a study of CD8 T cells in Susac syndrome. A single record per CDR3 protein comes from TCRdb applying MiXCR to the immunoSEQ multiplex PCR reads. The data contain fewer than 350,000 distinct CDR3 sequences, 89% of them singletons. Sequencing was done on a sample of CD8+ T cells from PBMCs. The receptor set was obtained from a human donor with multiple sclerosis. CDR3s include the opening cysteine and the closing phenylalanine or tryptophan. Fields, in order: D gene, clone size, J gene, V gene, CDR3 protein, CDR3 DNA. The D gene is left open where the match is weak. Clone size is not always given. Where it is, it says once, few, many or a class for expanded clones.

>.|.|TRBJ1-3|TRBV20-1
CSARWDIPSGNTIYF
TGCAGTGCTAGATGGGACATTCCCTCTGGAAACACCATATATTTT
>TRBD2|once|TRBJ2-1|TRBV19
CASRVASGGNNEQFF
TGTGCCAGTAGGGTCGCTAGCGGGGGAAACAATGAGCAGTTCTTC
>.|.|TRBJ2-7|TRBV28
CASKGLPYEQYF
TGTGCCAGCAAGGGCCTACCCTACGAGCAGTACTTC
>.|.|TRBJ2-1|TRBV6-5
CASSYLPRNEQFF
TGTGCCAGCAGTTATCTACCACGGAATGAGCAGTTCTTC
>.|.|TRBJ2-7|TRBV2
CASSKQGPYEQYF
TGTGCCAGCAGCAAACAGGGTCCCTACGAGCAGTACTTC
>.|.|TRBJ2-3|TRBV28
CASSFGRVFPDTQYF
TGTGCCAGCAGTTTCGGCAGAGTTTTTCCAGATACGCAGTATTTT
>.|.|TRBJ1-4|TRBV19
CASSPGRGATNEKLFF
TGTGCCAGTAGCCCCGGCAGGGGTGCAACTAATGAAAAACTGTTTTTT
>.|.|TRBJ1-6|TRBV20-1
CSARELHGAPLHF
TGCAGTGCTAGAGAATTGCATGGGGCACCCCTCCACTTT
>.|.|TRBJ2-3|TRBV3-1
CASSQTSANTQYF
TGTGCCAGCAGCCAAACTAGTGCGAATACGCAGTATTTT
>.|.|TRBJ1-2|TRBV28
CASGARRKNYGYTF
TGTGCCAGCGGCGCGAGGCGGAAGAACTATGGCTACACCTTC
>.|.|TRBJ2-5|TRBV2
CASSEAGRASTYQETQYF
TGTGCCAGCAGTGAAGCAGGCCGAGCTTCTACATACCAAGAGACCCAGTACTTC
>.|.|TRBJ2-3|TRBV4-1
CASSRGFGTDTQYF
TGCGCCAGCAGCCGGGGGTTTGGTACAGATACGCAGTATTTT
>TRBD1|.|TRBJ1-2|TRBV10-3
CAIQGADTNGYTF
TGTGCCATCCAGGGGGCAGACACCAATGGCTACACCTTC
>TRBD2|.|TRBJ2-7|TRBV9
CASSGTSGLSSYEQYF
TGTGCCAGCAGCGGGACTAGCGGACTGAGCTCCTACGAGCAGTACTTC
>TRBD2|.|TRBJ2-1|TRBV27
CASSPGTTPNNEQFF
TGTGCCAGCAGTCCCGGGACTACTCCAAACAATGAGCAGTTCTTC
>.|.|TRBJ2-3|TRBV12-5
CASGPDIFNTDTQYF
TGTGCTAGTGGCCCGGACATTTTCAACACAGATACGCAGTATTTT
>.|.|TRBJ2-1|TRBV19
CASSIDGGTPYNEQFF
TGTGCCAGTAGTATAGATGGCGGGACCCCCTACAATGAGCAGTTCTTC
>.|.|TRBJ2-5|TRBV7-9
CASTYLETQYF
TGTGCCAGCACCTACTTGGAGACCCAGTACTTC
>TRBD2|.|TRBJ2-3|TRBV9
CASSGPRGLAGVADTQYF
TGTGCCAGCAGCGGTCCCCGAGGACTAGCGGGAGTGGCAGATACGCAGTATTTT
>.|.|TRBJ2-7|TRBV24-1
CATSDSDISEQYF
TGTGCCACCAGTGATTCCGACATCTCCGAGCAGTACTTC
>.|.|TRBJ1-1|TRBV7-9
CASSPLFHSPGNTEAFF
TGTGCCAGCAGCCCCCTCTTCCACAGCCCGGGGAACACTGAAGCTTTCTTT
>.|.|TRBJ2-1|TRBV30
CAWSGGRGRDEQFF
TGTGCCTGGAGTGGCGGCAGGGGCCGCGATGAGCAGTTCTTC
>.|.|TRBJ2-2|TRBV9
CASSVAANTGELFF
TGTGCCAGCAGCGTAGCTGCGAACACCGGGGAGCTGTTTTTT
>TRBD2|.|TRBJ2-1|TRBV12-3/TRBV12-4
CASSAGTSGPHEQFF
TGTGCCAGCAGTGCCGGGACTAGCGGGCCCCATGAGCAGTTCTTC
>.|.|TRBJ1-1|TRBV13
CASSLKGIGDLEAFF
TGTGCCAGCAGCTTAAAGGGGATAGGGGATCTGGAAGCTTTCTTT
>TRBD1|.|TRBJ2-1|TRBV5-1
CASSWLSGGEGEQFF
TGCGCCAGCAGCTGGCTGTCAGGGGGCGAGGGTGAGCAGTTCTTC
>.|.|TRBJ1-5|TRBV7-8
CASSLAGDGAGQPQHF
TGTGCCAGCAGCTTAGCGGGGGACGGCGCAGGTCAGCCCCAGCATTTT
>.|.|TRBJ2-7|TRBV27
CASSGGPLEQYF
TGTGCCAGCAGTGGGGGCCCACTCGAGCAGTACTTC
>TRBD2|.|TRBJ2-7|TRBV5-6
CASSLAGTSVDEQYF
TGTGCCAGCAGCTTGGCGGGGACTAGTGTTGACGAGCAGTACTTC
>TRBD1|.|TRBJ1-2|TRBV15
CATSQNRGLIYGYTF
TGTGCCACCAGCCAGAACAGGGGACTGATCTATGGCTACACCTTC
>TRBD1|.|TRBJ2-7|TRBV6-6
CASRAAQGAYEQYF
TGTGCCAGCAGAGCGGCACAGGGGGCTTACGAGCAGTACTTC
>.|.|TRBJ2-7|TRBV7-2
CASSIDGTPTYEQYF
TGTGCCAGCAGCATAGACGGGACTCCCACCTACGAGCAGTACTTC
>.|.|TRBJ2-7|TRBV27
CASSLFRGDYEQYF
TGTGCCAGCAGTTTATTCAGGGGAGACTACGAGCAGTACTTC
>.|.|TRBJ2-3|TRBV4-1
CASSQEGLVVSTDTQYF
TGCGCCAGCAGCCAAGAAGGCCTAGTTGTTAGCACAGATACGCAGTATTTT
>.|.|TRBJ1-3|TRBV10-3
CAITQRISLGTGNTIYF
TGCGCTATAACCCAGCGAATATCTCTGGGTACTGGAAACACCATATATTTT
>.|.|TRBJ1-3|TRBV27
CASRGGTSGNTIYF
TGTGCCAGCAGGGGCGGAACCTCTGGAAACACCATATATTTT
>.|.|TRBJ1-2|TRBV4-2
CASSAYRDMNYGYTF
TGTGCCAGCAGCGCATACAGGGATATGAACTATGGCTACACCTTC
>.|.|TRBJ2-1|TRBV2
CASSSRVPSYNEQFF
TGTGCCAGCAGTAGCAGGGTGCCCTCCTACAATGAGCAGTTCTTC
>TRBD2|.|TRBJ2-7|TRBV20-1
CSASPPAGGISYEQYF
TGCAGTGCTAGCCCCCCAGCGGGAGGTATCTCCTACGAGCAGTACTTC
>.|.|TRBJ2-1|TRBV4-3
CASSQDGRDEQFF
TGCGCCAGCAGCCAAGATGGAAGAGATGAGCAGTTCTTC
>TRBD1|.|TRBJ2-7|TRBV5-4
CASSGRDRTYEQYF
TGTGCCAGCAGCGGCCGGGACAGAACCTACGAGCAGTACTTC
>.|.|TRBJ1-2|TRBV20-1
CSARELGYTF
TGCAGTGCTAGAGAACTTGGCTACACCTTC